This T cell receptor (beta chain) derives from a study of blood T cell repertoires in COVID-19. This CDR3 has 13 amino acids. Per germline, CDR1 SEHNR and CDR2 FQNEAQ (reference sequence). Trimming pared 6 bases from V and 11 bases from J, leaving 19 bases between. Clones were read by immunoSEQ multiplex PCR, and TCRdb kept only the in-frame ones, dropping some. Of some 200,000 clones listed, about 80% are singletons. The chain links TRBV7-9 to TRBJ1-1; perhaps TRBD1 as D (6 bases). The sequencing sample was made of peripheral blood. The sequence came from a woman aged 55-70 years with acute or convalescent COVID-19. The CDR3 reads CASSHTGIPGAFF. CDR3 DNA sequence: TGTGCCAGCAGTCATACAGGGATACCCGGGGCTTTCTTT. The entire variable domain, with the rest obtained from reference TRBV7-9 and TRBJ1-1, is as follows: DTGVSQNPRHKITKRGQNVTFRCDPISEHNRLYWYRQTLGQGPEFLTYFQNEAQLEKSRLLSDRFSAERPKGSFSTLEIQRTEQGDSAMYLCASSHTGIPGAFFGQGTRLTVV.